The 19 T cell receptor beta chains reported below all come from one sample, sequenced in a study of T cells in Graves' hyperthyroidism and ophthalmopathy. RNA transcripts gave rise to amplified TCR beta CDR3 regions. TCR CDR3 regions were first amplified by RT-PCR with HTBI primers. TCRdb reprocessed the multiplex PCR reads via MiXCR and lists one record per CDR3 protein. The table records approximately 690,000 distinct CDR3 sequences, roughly 15% of them present only once. The sequencing input was blood. These receptors all stem from a woman aged 45-59 years with Graves' ophthalmopathy.

This clonotype was seen repeatedly, ten times or more. The DNA for the CDR3 is TGTGCCAGCAGTTTACAGGGCCTAAATCAGCCCCAGCATTTT. Protein sequence: CASSLQGLNQPQHF. The chain joins TRBV27 to TRBJ1-5; D perhaps matches TRBD1 (5 bases). Germline V CDR1 and CDR2: MNHEY, SMNVEV (reference sequence). V gave up 2 bases and J gave up 4 bases, with 9 bases separating them. The CDR3 consists of 14 residues.

This clonotype was observed at least ten times. V gene TRBV10-3 combines with J gene TRBJ1-1, with unresolved D. The germline V gene has CDR1 ENHRY and CDR2 SYGVKD. V was shortened by 3 bases and J by 0 bases, with 8 bases between the two germline ends. CDR3 length equals 14 residues. The CDR3 region is CAISESAMNTEAFF. The CDR3 bases are TGTGCCATCAGTGAATCAGCTATGAACACTGAAGCTTTCTTT.

This clonotype occurred many times. The chain couples TRBV7-3 to TRBJ1-4, with D unresolved. The CDR3 is made up of 16 amino acids. The germline V and J ends were trimmed by 3 bases and 5 bases, with 16 bases remaining between them. Germline V gene sequence: CDR1 SGHTA, CDR2 FQGTGA. CDR3 in DNA: TGTGCCAGCAGCTTTTTAGAGGCGGGGTCAAATGAAAAACTGTTTTTT. Its protein product is CASSFLEAGSNEKLFF.

This clonotype was picked up many times. The V gene is TRBV18, the J gene TRBJ1-1; maybe TRBD1 (5 bases). From germline, CDR1 is KGHSH and CDR2 LQKENI. The CDR3 extends over 16 amino acids. Trimming shortened V by 3 bases and J by 1 base, and 15 bases separated the two germline ends. DNA for the CDR3: TGTGCCAGCTCACCCCTCGGGGGTGGACGGAACACTGAAGCTTTCTTT. Amino acids: CASSPLGGGRNTEAFF.

This clonotype has a single count. The gene calls are TRBV12-3 or TRBV12-4 and TRBJ2-7, with 9 bases lining up with TRBD1. CDR3 length: 17 residues. This chain's CDR3 is CASHPGTGPSGNYEQYF. The CDR3 DNA is TGTGCTTCGCACCCCGGGACAGGGCCGTCGGGTAACTACGAGCAGTACTTC.

This clonotype was seen at least ten times. The chain carries TRBV7-9 and TRBJ1-4; D gene unclear. The CDR3 length is 15 residues. The germline V gene has CDR1 SEHNR and CDR2 FQNEAQ (reference sequence). Trimming removed 0 bases at V and 5 bases at J, with 10 bases between. The CDR3 protein is CASSLAASPNEKLFF. In nucleotides, the CDR3 is TGTGCCAGCAGCTTAGCGGCATCCCCAAATGAAAAACTGTTTTTT.

This clonotype was observed at least ten times. This chain uses TRBV10-3 with TRBJ1-2; D may be TRBD1 (5 bases). Germline-derived CDR1 and CDR2 are ENHRY and SYGVKD. Trimming stripped 6 bases from V and 8 bases from J, with 16 bases between. The CDR3 extends over 13 amino acids. In nucleotides, the CDR3 is TGTGCCATCAGCGGCGACAGAGTCTTGGGCTACACCTTC. Translated: CAISGDRVLGYTF.

This clonotype was picked up many times. The V call is TRBV7-9, the J call TRBJ2-1; 12 bases map to TRBD2. The germline CDR1 and CDR2 sequences are SEHNR and FQNEAQ (reference sequence). The CDR3 runs 16 residues. The V and J ends lost 4 bases and 6 bases, in that order; junction bases with no gene match: 7. The CDR3 loop is CASSSTPSGRVNEQFF. CDR3 DNA sequence: TGTGCCAGCAGCTCCACTCCTAGCGGGAGGGTCAATGAGCAGTTCTTC. Based on the CDR3 plus reference TRBV7-9 and TRBJ2-1, the full variable domain is DTGVSQNPRHKITKRGQNVTFRCDPISEHNRLYWYRQTLGQGPEFLTYFQNEAQLEKSRLLSDRFSAERPKGSFSTLEIQRTEQGDSAMYLCASSSTPSGRVNEQFFGPGTRLTVL.

This chain joins TRBV4-2 and TRBJ2-5, with D uncertain. The germline V gene encodes CDR1 LGHNA and CDR2 YNFKEQ. The ends were cut back, 6 bases at V and 1 base at J, with 12 bases in the middle. The CDR3 loop spans 14 amino acids. CDR3 sequence: CASSPRVAQETQYF. In DNA, the CDR3 is TGTGCCAGCAGTCCCCGGGTAGCCCAAGAGACCCAGTACTTC.

This clonotype appeared many times. The J gene is TRBJ2-1, the V gene TRBV15; a possible D gene is TRBD2 (7 bases). Germline V lookup: CDR1 LNHNV, CDR2 YYDKDF (reference sequence). This CDR3 contains 13 residues. V was pared by 2 bases and J by 9 bases, with 11 bases between. CDR3 sequence (DNA): TGTGCCACCAGCAGAACAGGGAGGGGTGAGCAGTTCTTC. Translation gives CATSRTGRGEQFF.

This clonotype was observed many times. This chain links TRBV7-2 with TRBJ1-5; D gene unclear. V was pared by 2 bases and J by 6 bases, with 11 bases between. The CDR3 extends over 14 amino acids. CDR1 and CDR2 (germline): SGHTA, FQGNSA. The CDR3 is CASSLKSVAQPQHF. The DNA for the CDR3 is TGTGCCAGCAGCTTAAAGTCGGTTGCTCAGCCCCAGCATTTT.

This clonotype occurred many times. This chain joins TRBV18 and TRBJ1-5, with a tentative D call TRBD1 (5 bases). This CDR3 comprises 15 residues. In germline, CDR1 is KGHSH, CDR2 LQKENI. Trimming pared 4 bases from V and 0 bases from J, leaving 10 bases between. CDR3 protein: CASSRGTDSNQPQHF. In DNA form, the CDR3 reads TGTGCCAGCTCACGCGGGACCGATAGCAATCAGCCCCAGCATTTT.

The chain recombines TRBV29-1 with TRBJ2-1; TRBD1 matches 7 bases. The V gene's germline CDR1 is SQVTM and CDR2 ANQGSEA. CDR3 length: 12 residues. Unmatched junction bases numbered 6, after V lost 7 bases and J lost 6 bases. In DNA, the CDR3 is TGCAGCGCCCTGACAGGGTTCAATGAGCAGTTCTTC. It encodes CSALTGFNEQFF.

The chain employs TRBV10-3 and TRBJ2-3, with TRBD2 as a possible D gene (5 bases). CDR3 length: 16 amino acids. Trimming took 1 base from V and 3 from J, leaving 14 bases between them. Per the germline V gene, CDR1 is ENHRY and CDR2 is SYGVKD. The CDR3 region is CAISEFVGDGTDTQYF. In DNA, the CDR3 is TGTGCCATCAGTGAGTTTGTGGGAGACGGTACAGATACGCAGTATTTT.

In its sample, this clonotype was seen a few times. The chain couples TRBV7-6 to TRBJ2-3; the D is unclear. The V end was cut by 6 bases, the J end by 3 bases, with 22 bases between. The CDR3 contains 17 residues. Germline lookup yields CDR1 SGHVS and CDR2 FNYEAQ. The CDR3 reads CASSRPLAELITDTQYF. CDR3 in DNA: TGTGCCAGCAGTCGCCCCCTTGCGGAGTTAATAACAGATACGCAGTATTTT.

In this sample, this clonotype turned up many times. V usage is TRBV11-2 and J usage is TRBJ2-7, with 7 nucleotides matching TRBD1. Germline-derived CDR1 and CDR2 are SGHAT and FQNNGV. The CDR3 length is 16 residues. J lost 2 bases, V lost 2 bases, and 9 bases had no gene match. The CDR3 region has the DNA TGTGCCAGCAGCTTACCCATCGGGACAGTACCCTACGAGCAGTACTTC. Translation gives CASSLPIGTVPYEQYF.

The chain recombines TRBV9 with TRBJ1-3; possible D gene TRBD1, 6 bases. The V gene's germline CDR1 is SGDLS and CDR2 YYNGEE. The CDR3 is 17 residues long. Deletions cut 0 bases from V and 4 bases from J, with 17 bases between. In nucleotides, the CDR3 is TGTGCCAGCAGCGTAGGTGGTCGGGGGGCAGACGGAAACACCATATATTTT. Translating gives CASSVGGRGADGNTIYF.

This clonotype was counted between two and nine times. The chain employs TRBV29-1 and TRBJ2-7; the match to TRBD1 covers 7 bases. Germline CDR1 reads SQVTM; CDR2 reads ANQGSEA. The V gene end was trimmed by 6 bases and the J gene end by 0 bases; junction bases not matched to a gene: 14. CDR3 length: 16 amino acids. CDR3 DNA: TGCAGCGTCAGCGTTAAGACAGGGCTGGGCTCCTACGAGCAGTACTTC. It encodes CSVSVKTGLGSYEQYF.

Many counts were recorded for this clonotype. J is TRBJ2-1 and V is TRBV11-2; 9 bases map to TRBD2. After removal of 1 base from V and 1 base from J, the junction contained 8 bases not matched to a gene. Germline CDR1 is SGHAT and CDR2 is FQNNGV. CDR3 size: 18 residues. CDR3 nucleotide sequence: TGTGCCAGCAGCTTAGTAGGGGCGAGCGGGAGGTCCTACAATGAGCAGTTCTTC. It codes for CASSLVGASGRSYNEQFF. The complete variable domain, with remaining parts taken from reference TRBV11-2 and TRBJ2-1, reads EAGVAQSPRYKIIEKRQSVAFWCNPISGHATLYWYQQILGQGPKLLIQFQNNGVVDDSQLPKDRFSAERLKGVDSTLKIQPAKLEDSAVYLCASSLVGASGRSYNEQFFGPGTRLTVL.